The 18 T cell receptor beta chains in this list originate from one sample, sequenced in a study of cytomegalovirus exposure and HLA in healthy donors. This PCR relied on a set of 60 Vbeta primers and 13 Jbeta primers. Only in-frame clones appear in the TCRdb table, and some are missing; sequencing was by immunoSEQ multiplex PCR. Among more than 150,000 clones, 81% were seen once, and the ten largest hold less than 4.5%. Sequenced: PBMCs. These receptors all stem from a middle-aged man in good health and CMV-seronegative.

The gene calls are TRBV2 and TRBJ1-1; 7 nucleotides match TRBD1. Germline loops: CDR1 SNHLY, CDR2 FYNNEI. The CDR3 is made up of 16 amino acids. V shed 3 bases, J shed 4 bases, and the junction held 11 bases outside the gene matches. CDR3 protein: CASSERGGGRFTEAFF. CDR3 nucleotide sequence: TGTGCCAGCAGTGAGAGAGGGGGCGGCCGATTCACTGAAGCTTTCTTT.

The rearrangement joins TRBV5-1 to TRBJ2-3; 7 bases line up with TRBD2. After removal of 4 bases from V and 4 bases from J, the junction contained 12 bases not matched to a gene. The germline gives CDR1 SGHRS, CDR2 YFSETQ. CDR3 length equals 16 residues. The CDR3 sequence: CASSPIGGRRADTQYF. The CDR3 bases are TGCGCCAGCAGCCCCATCGGGGGGAGGCGGGCAGATACGCAGTATTTT.

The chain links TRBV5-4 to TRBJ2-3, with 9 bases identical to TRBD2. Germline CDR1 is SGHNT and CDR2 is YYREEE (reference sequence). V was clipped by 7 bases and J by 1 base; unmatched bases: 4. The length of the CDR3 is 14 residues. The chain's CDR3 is CASQGGGGTDTQYF. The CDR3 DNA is TGTGCCAGCCAGGGCGGGGGGGGCACAGATACGCAGTATTTT.

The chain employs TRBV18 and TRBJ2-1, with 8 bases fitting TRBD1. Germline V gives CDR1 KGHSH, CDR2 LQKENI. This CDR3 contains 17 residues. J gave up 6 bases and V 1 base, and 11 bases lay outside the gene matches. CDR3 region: CASSPRGRQGATNEQFF. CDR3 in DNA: TGTGCCAGCTCACCACGGGGCCGCCAGGGGGCAACCAATGAGCAGTTCTTC.

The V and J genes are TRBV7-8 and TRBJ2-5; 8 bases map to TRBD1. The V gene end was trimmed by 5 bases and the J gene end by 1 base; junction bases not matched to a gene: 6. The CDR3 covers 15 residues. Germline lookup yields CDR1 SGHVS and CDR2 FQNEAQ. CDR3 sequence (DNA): TGTGCCAGCAGCCCAAGACAGGGGATCCAAGAGACCCAGTACTTC. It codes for CASSPRQGIQETQYF.

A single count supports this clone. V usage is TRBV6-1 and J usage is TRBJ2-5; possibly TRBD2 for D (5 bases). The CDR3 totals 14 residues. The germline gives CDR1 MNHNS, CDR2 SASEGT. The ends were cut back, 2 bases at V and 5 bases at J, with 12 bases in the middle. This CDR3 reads CASSEPRRWETQYF. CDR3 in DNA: TGTGCCAGCAGTGAACCGAGGAGGTGGGAGACCCAGTACTTC.

CDR3 loop: CASSSGGSTDTQYF. As DNA, the CDR3 is TGTGCCAGCTCCTCCGGGGGTAGCACAGATACGCAGTATTTT. This chain connects TRBV6-5 to TRBJ2-3; TRBD2 might be the D (6 bases). Germline V gene data show CDR1 as MNHEY and CDR2 as SVGAGI. The CDR3 is made up of 14 amino acids. V dropped 8 bases and J dropped 0 bases, with 12 bases sitting between them.

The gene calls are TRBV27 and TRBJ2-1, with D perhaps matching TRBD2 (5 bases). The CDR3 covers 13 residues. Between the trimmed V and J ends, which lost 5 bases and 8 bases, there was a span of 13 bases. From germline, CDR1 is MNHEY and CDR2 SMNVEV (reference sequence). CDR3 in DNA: TGTGCCAGCAGTAATGATGGCGGGCATGAGCAGTTCTTC. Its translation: CASSNDGGHEQFF.

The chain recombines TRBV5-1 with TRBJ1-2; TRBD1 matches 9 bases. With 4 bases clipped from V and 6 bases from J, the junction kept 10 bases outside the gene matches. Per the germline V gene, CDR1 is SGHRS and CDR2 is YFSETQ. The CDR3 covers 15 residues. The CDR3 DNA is TGCGCCAGCAGCCCCCGGGACAGGGTTTTGGATGGCTACACCTTC. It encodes CASSPRDRVLDGYTF.

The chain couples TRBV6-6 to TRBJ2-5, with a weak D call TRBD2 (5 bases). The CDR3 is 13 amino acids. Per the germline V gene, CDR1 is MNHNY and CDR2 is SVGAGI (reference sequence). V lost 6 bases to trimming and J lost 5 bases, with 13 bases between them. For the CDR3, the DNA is TGTGCCAGCAGAATGACCGGGGTGGAGACCCAGTACTTC. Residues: CASRMTGVETQYF.

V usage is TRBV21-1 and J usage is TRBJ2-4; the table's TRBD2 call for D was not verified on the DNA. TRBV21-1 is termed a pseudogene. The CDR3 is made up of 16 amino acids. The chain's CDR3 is CASPQGGGAWLDIQYF. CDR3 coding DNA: TGTGCCAGCCCGCAGGGCGGGGGGGCTTGGTTGGACATTCAGTACTTC.

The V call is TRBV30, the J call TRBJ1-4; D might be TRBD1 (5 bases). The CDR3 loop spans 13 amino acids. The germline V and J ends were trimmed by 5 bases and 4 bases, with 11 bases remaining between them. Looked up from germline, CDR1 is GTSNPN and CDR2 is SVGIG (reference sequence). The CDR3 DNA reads TGTGCCTGGGGGGGGTTTTTTAATGAAAAACTGTTTTTT. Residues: CAWGGFFNEKLFF.

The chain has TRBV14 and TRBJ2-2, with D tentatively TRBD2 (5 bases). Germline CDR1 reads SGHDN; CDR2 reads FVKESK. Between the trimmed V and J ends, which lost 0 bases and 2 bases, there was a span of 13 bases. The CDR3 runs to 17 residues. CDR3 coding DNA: TGTGCCAGCAGCCAAGAACCCAGGAGGTTCAACACCGGGGAGCTGTTTTTT. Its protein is CASSQEPRRFNTGELFF.

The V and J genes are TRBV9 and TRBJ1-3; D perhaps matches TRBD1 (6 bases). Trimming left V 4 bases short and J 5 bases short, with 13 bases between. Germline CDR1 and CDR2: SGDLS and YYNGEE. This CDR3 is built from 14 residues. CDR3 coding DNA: TGTGCCAGCAGCCCCGAGGGGGACAGAAACACCATATATTTT. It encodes CASSPEGDRNTIYF.

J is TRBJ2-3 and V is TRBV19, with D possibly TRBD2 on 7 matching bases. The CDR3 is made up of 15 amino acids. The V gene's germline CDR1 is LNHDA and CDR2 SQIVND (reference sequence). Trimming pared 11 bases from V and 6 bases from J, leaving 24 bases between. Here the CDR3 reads CARGGGPHSADTQYF. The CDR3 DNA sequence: TGTGCCCGTGGGGGGGGCCCCCATTCGGCGGATACGCAGTATTTT.

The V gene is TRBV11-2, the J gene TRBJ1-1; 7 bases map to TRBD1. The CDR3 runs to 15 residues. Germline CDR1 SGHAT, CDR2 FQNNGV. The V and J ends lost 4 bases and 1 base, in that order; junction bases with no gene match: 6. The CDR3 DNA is TGTGCCAGCAGCTCCGACAGGGCAAGGAACACTGAAGCTTTCTTT. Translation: CASSSDRARNTEAFF. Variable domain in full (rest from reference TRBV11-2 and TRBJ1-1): EAGVAQSPRYKIIEKRQSVAFWCNPISGHATLYWYQQILGQGPKLLIQFQNNGVVDDSQLPKDRFSAERLKGVDSTLKIQPAKLEDSAVYLCASSSDRARNTEAFFGQGTRLTVV.

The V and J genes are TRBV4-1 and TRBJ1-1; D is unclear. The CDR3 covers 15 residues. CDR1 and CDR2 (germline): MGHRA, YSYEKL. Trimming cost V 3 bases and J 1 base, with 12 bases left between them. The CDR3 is CASSQSIQTNTEAFF. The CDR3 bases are TGCGCCAGCAGCCAGTCCATACAGACGAACACTGAAGCTTTCTTT.

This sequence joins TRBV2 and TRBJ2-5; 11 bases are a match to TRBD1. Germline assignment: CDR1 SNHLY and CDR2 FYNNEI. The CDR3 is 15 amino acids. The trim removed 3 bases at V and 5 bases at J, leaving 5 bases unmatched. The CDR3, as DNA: TGTGCCAGCAGTGAGCGGACAGGGGGCACGGAGACCCAGTACTTC. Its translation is CASSERTGGTETQYF.